This TCR beta chain was found in a study of T cell responses to AZD1222 COVID-19 vaccine (dated by TCRdb to the early 2020s). Some background on the complete study: AZD1222 recipients given second doses at about 4 weeks or at about 12 weeks were pooled, since spike-specific TCR depth and breadth were not found to differ between the two schedules. Enrollment into the trials was organized by age into subgroups of 18-55, 56-69 and 70-plus years, and those subgroups contained around 150, 28 and 57 TCR-sequenced participants, respectively. A total of just over 230 trial participants underwent TCR sequencing, of whom roughly 210 received two doses of AZD1222 and around 25 received two doses of the MenACWY control vaccine.

What the research found in general, with its limitations: A significant rise in spike-specific TCR breadth and depth was observed after two AZD1222 doses relative to day 0 and relative to MenACWY recipients. Vaccine-associated CD4 TCRs spanned the whole spike protein, with dominant responses in regions 160-218 and 743-854. Most participants were white British and females outnumbered males, and the authors suggested that clonal diversity may have been underestimated. Conclusions about previously exposed vaccinees are limited, since just five or six AZD1222 recipients were seropositive for SARS-CoV-2 at baseline. The 56-69-year group was small, and its depth increase did not reach significance, likely because of low power. No day 14 peak-response samples were available, so repertoires were characterized only after the peak T cell response. Epitopes outside the regions mutated in the B.1.351 and B.1.1.7 variants were reportedly recognized by nearly half of the unique spike-specific TCRs.

In regard to this clone: Its binding antigen is unknown. Base qualities are missing; no much larger clone stands one base away.

The CDR3 regions of human TCRbeta chains were analyzed by immunosequencing. In the source study's methods: Repertoire TCRs were matched against a reference library of SARS-CoV-2-specific TCRs generated with the MIRA antigen-specificity platform. Breadth was defined as the fraction of unique TCRs that were SARS-CoV-2-associated. Depth was defined as the fraction of total T cells that were SARS-CoV-2-associated. Using the MIRA data, each spike-specific TCR was assigned both to the spike region to which the TCR was reactive and to a CD4 or CD8 class. Log10-transformed breadth and depth values were compared by one-way ANOVA with Sidak's multiple comparisons tests. In TCRdb, the immuneACCESS table is reduced to in-frame sequences with V and J assigned. These tables do not hold every clone; where another copy was compared, an unresolved V gene accounts for under half, and the others remain unexplained. Clone size and the V and J calls come from that table; the DNA yielded D and trimming. The sample table shows approximately 85,000 clones, and roughly 90% are seen once. The ten largest clones represent 6.5% to 7.5% of the sample.

Sample time point, as interpreted from the label and publication: baseline before first vaccination. Vaccinee samples were obtained from the UK trials COV001 and COV002, which included a single-blind randomized controlled phase 2/3 trial of AZD1222 (ChAdOx1 nCoV-19) in healthy adults. Trial participant PBMC samples were collected at day 0 and day 28 after the second dose for TCRbeta chain sequencing. The sequencing here drew on peripheral blood, taken on day 0 of AZD1222 vaccination. The receptor's source is an adult in good health.

The nucleotide sequence is given as TGTGCCAGCAGCAATTATCCAGCGGGAGCTCGCAATGAGCAGTTCTTC. It encodes CASSNYPAGARNEQFF. The rearrangement combines TRBV11-2 with TRBJ2-1; 8 bases in the middle match TRBD2. CDR1 and CDR2 are drawn from the germline V gene: SGHAT, FQNNGV. From its cysteine to its phenylalanine, the CDR3 spans 16 amino acids. Only the CDR3 portion is preserved as DNA: 48 bases, with reading frame beginning at the first base. Here V drops 5 bases and J drops 6 bases, and the junction holds 12 bases not matched to any gene.